This T cell receptor beta chain was sequenced in a study of PD-L1 blockade in urothelial cancer. Overall study context: Analysis of the blood was performed 3 weeks (second dose) and 6 weeks after treatment start.

With regard to this clone: Its antigen remains unidentified.

General study findings and limits: Blood clones associated with the tumor expanded more at 3 weeks in durable-benefit patients.

Every PCR received spiked-in synthetic TCR analog templates. Repertoires were generated with immunoSEQ multiplex PCR, while TCRdb's copy carries only in-frame clones and drops some. The sample carries 71,000 or so clones, about 88% recorded once. The CDR3 spans 14 residues. J lost 5 bases, V lost 5 bases, and 5 bases had no gene match. The germline gives CDR1 SGHAT, CDR2 FQDESV (reference sequence). The starting material was PBMCs, obtained around atezolizumab (anti-PD-L1) treatment. The J gene is TRBJ1-1, the V gene TRBV11-1; TRBD1 agrees at 10 bases. The sequence was obtained from a man aged 60-69 years with urothelial cancer. CDR3 coding DNA: TGTGCCAGCAGCGACAGGGGGCGGTGGACTGAAGCTTTCTTT. Amino acids: CASSDRGRWTEAFF.